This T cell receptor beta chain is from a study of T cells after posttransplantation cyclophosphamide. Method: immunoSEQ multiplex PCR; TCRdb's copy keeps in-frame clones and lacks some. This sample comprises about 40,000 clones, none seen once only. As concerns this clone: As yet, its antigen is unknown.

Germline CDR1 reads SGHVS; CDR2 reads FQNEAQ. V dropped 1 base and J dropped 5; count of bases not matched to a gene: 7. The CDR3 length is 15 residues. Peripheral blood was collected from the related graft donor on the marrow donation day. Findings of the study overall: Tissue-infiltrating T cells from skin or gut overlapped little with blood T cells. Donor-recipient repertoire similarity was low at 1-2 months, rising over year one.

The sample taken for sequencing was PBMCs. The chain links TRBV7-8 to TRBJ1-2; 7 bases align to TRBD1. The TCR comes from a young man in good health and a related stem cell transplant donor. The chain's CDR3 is CASSLVGTELYGYTF. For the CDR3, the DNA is TGTGCCAGCAGCTTAGTTGGGACAGAACTTTATGGCTACACCTTC.